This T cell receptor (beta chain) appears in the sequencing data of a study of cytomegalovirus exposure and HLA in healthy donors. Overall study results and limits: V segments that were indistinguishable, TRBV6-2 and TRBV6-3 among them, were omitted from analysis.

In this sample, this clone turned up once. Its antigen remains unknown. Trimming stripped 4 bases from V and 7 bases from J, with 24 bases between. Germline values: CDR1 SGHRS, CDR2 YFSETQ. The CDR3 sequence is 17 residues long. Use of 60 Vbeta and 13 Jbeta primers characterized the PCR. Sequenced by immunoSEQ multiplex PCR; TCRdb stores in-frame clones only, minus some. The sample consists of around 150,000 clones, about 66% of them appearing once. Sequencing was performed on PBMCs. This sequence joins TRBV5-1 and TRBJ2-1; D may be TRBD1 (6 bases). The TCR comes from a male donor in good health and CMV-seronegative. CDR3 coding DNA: TGCGCCAGCAGCCAAGGGGGTCTGGGCCCCCCGCGGAATGAGCAGTTCTTC. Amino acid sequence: CASSQGGLGPPRNEQFF.